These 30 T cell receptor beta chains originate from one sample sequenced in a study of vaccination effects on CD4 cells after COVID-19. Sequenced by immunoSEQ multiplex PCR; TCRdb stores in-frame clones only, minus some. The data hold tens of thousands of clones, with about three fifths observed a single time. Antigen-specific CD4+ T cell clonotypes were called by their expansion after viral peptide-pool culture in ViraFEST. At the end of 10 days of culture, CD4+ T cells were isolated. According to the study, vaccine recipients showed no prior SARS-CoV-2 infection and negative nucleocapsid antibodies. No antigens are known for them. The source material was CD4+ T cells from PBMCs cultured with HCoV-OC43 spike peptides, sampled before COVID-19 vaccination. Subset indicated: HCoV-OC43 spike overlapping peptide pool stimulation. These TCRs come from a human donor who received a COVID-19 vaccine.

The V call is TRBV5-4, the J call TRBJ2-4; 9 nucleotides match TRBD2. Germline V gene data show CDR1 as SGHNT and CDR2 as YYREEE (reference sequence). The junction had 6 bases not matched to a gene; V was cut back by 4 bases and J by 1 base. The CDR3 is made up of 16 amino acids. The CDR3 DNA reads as TGTGCCAGCAGCGCGGGGGGGCTTAGGGCCAAAAACATTCAGTACTTC. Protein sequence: CASSAGGLRAKNIQYF.

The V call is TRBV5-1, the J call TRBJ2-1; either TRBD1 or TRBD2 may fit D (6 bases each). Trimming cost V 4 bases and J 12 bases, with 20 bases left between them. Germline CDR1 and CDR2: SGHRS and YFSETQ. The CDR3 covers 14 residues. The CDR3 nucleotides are TGCGCCAGCAGCCCGACGATCGAAGGGGGAGGGCAGTTCTTC. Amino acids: CASSPTIEGGGQFF.

The CDR3 nucleotides read TGCAGCGTGGGACAAACTAATGAAAAACTGTTTTTT. It translates to CSVGQTNEKLFF. The rearrangement uses TRBV29-1 and TRBJ1-4, with D perhaps TRBD1 (6 bases). The CDR3 consists of 12 residues. V gave up 6 bases and J gave up 1 base, with 6 bases separating them. The germline CDR1 and CDR2 sequences are SQVTM and ANQGSEA.

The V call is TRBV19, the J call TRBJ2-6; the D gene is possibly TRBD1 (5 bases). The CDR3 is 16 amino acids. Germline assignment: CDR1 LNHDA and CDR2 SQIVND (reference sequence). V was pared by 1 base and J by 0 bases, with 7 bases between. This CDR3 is CASSIGGISGANVLTF. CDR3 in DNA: TGTGCCAGTAGTATAGGGGGCATCTCTGGGGCCAACGTCCTGACTTTC.

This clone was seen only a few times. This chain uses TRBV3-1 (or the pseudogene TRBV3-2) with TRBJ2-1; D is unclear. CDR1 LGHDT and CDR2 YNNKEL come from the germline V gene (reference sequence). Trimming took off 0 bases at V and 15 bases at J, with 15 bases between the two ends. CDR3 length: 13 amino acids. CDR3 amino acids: CASSQDNFSGTFF. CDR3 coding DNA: TGTGCCAGCAGCCAAGATAACTTCTCGGGCACGTTCTTC.

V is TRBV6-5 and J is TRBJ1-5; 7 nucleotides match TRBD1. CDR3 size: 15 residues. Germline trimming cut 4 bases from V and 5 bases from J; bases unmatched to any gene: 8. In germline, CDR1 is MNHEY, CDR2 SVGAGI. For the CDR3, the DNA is TGTGCCAGCAGTTCCCGACAGGGCAACCATCAGCCCCAGCATTTT. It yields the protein CASSSRQGNHQPQHF.

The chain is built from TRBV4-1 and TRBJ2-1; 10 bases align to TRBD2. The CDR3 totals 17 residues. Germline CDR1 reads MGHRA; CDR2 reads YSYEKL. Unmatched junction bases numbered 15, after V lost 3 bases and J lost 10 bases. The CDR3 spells CASSQGAVAGGRGEQFF. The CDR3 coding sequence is TGCGCCAGCAGCCAGGGGGCTGTAGCGGGGGGCCGAGGGGAGCAGTTCTTC.

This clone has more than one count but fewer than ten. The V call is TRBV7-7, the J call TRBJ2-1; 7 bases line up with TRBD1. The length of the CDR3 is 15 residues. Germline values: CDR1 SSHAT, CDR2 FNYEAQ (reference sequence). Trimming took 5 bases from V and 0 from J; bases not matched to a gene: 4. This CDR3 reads CASSATGSSYNEQFF. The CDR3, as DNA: TGTGCCAGCAGCGCGACAGGGAGCTCCTACAATGAGCAGTTCTTC.

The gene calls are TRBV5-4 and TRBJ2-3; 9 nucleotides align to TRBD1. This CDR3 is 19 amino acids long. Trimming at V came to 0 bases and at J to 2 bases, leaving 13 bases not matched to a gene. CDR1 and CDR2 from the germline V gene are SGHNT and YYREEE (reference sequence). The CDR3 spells CASSLEPFGGTGYTDTQYF. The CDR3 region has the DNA TGTGCCAGCAGCTTGGAACCCTTTGGTGGGACAGGGTACACAGATACGCAGTATTTT.

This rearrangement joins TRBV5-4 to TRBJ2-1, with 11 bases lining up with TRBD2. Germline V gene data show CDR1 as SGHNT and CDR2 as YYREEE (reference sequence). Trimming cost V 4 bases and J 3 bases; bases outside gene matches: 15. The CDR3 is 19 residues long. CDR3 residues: CASSARGLAGGPVYNEQFF. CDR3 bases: TGTGCCAGCAGCGCAAGAGGGCTAGCGGGAGGTCCGGTCTACAATGAGCAGTTCTTC.

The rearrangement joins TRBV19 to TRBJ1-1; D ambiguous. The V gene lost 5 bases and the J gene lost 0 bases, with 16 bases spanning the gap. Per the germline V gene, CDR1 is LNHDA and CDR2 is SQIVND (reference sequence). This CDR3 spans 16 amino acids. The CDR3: CASSPTVRLMNTEAFF. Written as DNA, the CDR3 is TGTGCCAGTAGTCCCACGGTCCGTTTAATGAACACTGAAGCTTTCTTT.

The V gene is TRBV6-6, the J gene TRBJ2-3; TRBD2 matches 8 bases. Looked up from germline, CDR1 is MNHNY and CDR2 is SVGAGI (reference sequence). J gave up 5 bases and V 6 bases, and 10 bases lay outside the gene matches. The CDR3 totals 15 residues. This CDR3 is CASSPTTGGGDTQYF. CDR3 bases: TGTGCCAGCAGCCCGACGACCGGGGGGGGAGATACGCAGTATTTT.

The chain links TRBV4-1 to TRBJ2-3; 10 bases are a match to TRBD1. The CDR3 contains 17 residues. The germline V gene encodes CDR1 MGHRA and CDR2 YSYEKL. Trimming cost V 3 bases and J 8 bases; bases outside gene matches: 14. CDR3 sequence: CASSHETRDRGRATQYF. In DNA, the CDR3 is TGCGCCAGCAGCCACGAAACCCGGGACAGGGGCCGGGCTACGCAGTATTTT.

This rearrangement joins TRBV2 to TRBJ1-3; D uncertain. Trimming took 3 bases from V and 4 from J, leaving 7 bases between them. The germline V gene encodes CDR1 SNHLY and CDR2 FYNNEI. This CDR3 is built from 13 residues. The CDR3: CASSDSSGNTIYF. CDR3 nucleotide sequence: TGTGCCAGCAGTGACAGTTCGGGAAACACCATATATTTT.

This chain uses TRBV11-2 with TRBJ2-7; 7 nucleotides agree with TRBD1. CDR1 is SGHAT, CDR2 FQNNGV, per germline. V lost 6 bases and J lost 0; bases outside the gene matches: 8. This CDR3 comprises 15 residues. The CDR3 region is CASSQGQTSSYEQYF. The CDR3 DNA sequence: TGTGCCAGCAGTCAGGGACAGACGAGCTCCTACGAGCAGTACTTC.

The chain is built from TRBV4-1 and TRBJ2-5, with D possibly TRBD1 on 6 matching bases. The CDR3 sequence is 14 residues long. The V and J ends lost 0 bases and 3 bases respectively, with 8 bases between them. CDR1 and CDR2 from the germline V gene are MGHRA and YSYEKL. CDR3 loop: CASSQDRTEETQYF. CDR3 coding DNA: TGCGCCAGCAGCCAAGATCGGACAGAAGAGACCCAGTACTTC.

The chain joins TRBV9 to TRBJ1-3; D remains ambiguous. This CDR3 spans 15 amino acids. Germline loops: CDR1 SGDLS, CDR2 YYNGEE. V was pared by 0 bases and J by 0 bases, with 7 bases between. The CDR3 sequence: CASSVGNPSGNTIYF. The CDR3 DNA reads TGTGCCAGCAGCGTAGGTAACCCCTCTGGAAACACCATATATTTT.

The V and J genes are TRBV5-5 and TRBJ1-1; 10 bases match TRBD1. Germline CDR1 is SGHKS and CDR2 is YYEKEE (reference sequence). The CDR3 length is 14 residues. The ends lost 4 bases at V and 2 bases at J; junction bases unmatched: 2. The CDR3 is CASSRQGANTEAFF. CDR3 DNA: TGTGCCAGCAGCAGACAGGGGGCCAACACTGAAGCTTTCTTT.

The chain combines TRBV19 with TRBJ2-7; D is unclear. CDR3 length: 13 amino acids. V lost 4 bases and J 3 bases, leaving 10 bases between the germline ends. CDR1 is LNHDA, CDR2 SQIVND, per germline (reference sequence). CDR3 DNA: TGTGCCAGTAGTACCACCGGTGGCTACGAGCAGTACTTC. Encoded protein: CASSTTGGYEQYF.

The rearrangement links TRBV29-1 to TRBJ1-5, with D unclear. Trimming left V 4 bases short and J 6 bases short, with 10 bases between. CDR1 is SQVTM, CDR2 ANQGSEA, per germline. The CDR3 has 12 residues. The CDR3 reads CSVGSFGQPQHF. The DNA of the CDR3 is TGCAGCGTTGGAAGTTTTGGTCAGCCCCAGCATTTT.

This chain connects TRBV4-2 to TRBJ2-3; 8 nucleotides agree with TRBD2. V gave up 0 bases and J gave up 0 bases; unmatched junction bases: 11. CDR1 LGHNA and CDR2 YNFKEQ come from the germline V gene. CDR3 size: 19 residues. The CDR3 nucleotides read TGTGCCAGCAGCCAAGAGGGTAGACTAGCGAGATCTAGCACAGATACGCAGTATTTT. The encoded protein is CASSQEGRLARSSTDTQYF.

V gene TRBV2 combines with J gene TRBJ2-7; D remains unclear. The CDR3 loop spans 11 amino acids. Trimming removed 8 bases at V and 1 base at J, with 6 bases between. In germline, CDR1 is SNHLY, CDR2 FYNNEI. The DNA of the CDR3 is TGTGCCAGCGGGCCTTCCTACGAGCAGTACTTC. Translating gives CASGPSYEQYF.

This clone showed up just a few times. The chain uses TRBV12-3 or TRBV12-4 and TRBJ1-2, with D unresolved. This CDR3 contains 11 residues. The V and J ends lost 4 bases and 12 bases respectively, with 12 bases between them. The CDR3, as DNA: TGTGCCAGCAGTTCTACACCCTTCAACACCTTC. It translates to CASSSTPFNTF.

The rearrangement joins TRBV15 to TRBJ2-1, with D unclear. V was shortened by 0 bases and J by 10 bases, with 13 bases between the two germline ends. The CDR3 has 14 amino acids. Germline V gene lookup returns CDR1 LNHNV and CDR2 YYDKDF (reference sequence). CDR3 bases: TGTGCCACCAGCAGAGATACTCCAGCGCAAGAGCAGTTCTTC. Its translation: CATSRDTPAQEQFF. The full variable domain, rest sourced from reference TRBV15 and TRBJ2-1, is DAMVIQNPRYQVTQFGKPVTLSCSQTLNHNVMYWYQQKSSQAPKLLFHYYDKDFNNEADTPDNFQSRRPNTSFCFLDIRSPGLGDTAMYLCATSRDTPAQEQFFGPGTRLTVL.

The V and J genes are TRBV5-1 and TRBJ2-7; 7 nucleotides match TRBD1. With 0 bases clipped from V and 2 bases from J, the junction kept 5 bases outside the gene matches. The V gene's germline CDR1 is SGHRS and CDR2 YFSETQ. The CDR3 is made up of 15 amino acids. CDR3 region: CASSLGTGLTYEQYF. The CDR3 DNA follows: TGCGCCAGCAGCTTGGGGACAGGTCTGACCTACGAGCAGTACTTC.

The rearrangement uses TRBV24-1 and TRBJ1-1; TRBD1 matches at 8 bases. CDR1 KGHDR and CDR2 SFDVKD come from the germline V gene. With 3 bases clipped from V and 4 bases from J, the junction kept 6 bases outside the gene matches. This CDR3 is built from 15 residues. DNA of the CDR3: TGTGCCACCAGTGATCCCAACAGGGGGGGCACTGAAGCTTTCTTT. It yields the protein CATSDPNRGGTEAFF.

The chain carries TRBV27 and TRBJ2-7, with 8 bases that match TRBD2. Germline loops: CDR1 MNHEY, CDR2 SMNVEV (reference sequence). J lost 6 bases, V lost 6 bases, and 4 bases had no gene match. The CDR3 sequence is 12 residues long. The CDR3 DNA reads TGTGCCAGCAGCCCTCTAGCGGGCGAGCAGTACTTC. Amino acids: CASSPLAGEQYF.

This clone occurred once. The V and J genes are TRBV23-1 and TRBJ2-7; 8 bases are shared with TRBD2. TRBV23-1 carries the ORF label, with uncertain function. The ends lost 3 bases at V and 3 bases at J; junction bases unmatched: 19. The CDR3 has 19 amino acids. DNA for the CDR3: TGCGCCAGCAGTCACCGCGGGACTACTCGGGGGGGGGACCTCTACGAGCAGTACTTC. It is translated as CASSHRGTTRGGDLYEQYF.

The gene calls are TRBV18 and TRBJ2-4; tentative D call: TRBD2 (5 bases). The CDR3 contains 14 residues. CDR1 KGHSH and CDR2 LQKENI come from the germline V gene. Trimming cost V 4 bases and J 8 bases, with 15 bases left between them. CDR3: CASSLGALEYIQYF. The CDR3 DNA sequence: TGTGCCAGCTCACTGGGAGCTTTGGAATACATTCAGTACTTC.

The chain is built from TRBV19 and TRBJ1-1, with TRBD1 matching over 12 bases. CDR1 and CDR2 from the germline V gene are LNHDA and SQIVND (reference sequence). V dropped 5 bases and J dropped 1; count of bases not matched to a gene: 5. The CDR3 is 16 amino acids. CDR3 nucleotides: TGTGCCAGTAGTGGGGACAGGGGGCGATCGAACACTGAAGCTTTCTTT. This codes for CASSGDRGRSNTEAFF.